The 32 T cell receptor beta chains listed next were all sequenced from one sample in a study of beta chain features in type 1 diabetes. No cognate antigen is known for these TCRs. Study observations and caveats: TCRB CDR3 length was moderately but significantly reduced in all four CD4+ subsets of Type 1 diabetes patients.

Expressed TCRB transcripts were sequenced, since all the RNA that had been isolated was reverse transcribed. The protocol was immunoSEQ multiplex PCR, while the TCRdb copy is restricted to in-frame clones and leaves out a portion. The table lists approximately 170,000 clones, 7% to 9% of them singletons, with roughly 0.5% in the top ten. The sequencing input was central memory CD4+ T cells from blood. The receptors come from a man between 18 and 29 years old with type 1 diabetes.

This clone was observed a handful of times. The V and J genes are TRBV25-1 and TRBJ2-7, with 7 bases fitting TRBD1. Germline V gene sequence: CDR1 MGHDK, CDR2 SYGVNS. CDR3 length: 13 amino acids. V was clipped by 5 bases and J by 6 bases; unmatched bases: 7. Here the CDR3 DNA reads TGTGCCAGCAGTCGAGGACAGGTTAGCGAGCAGTACTTC. This translates into CASSRGQVSEQYF.

In its sample, this clone was seen a few times. This chain connects TRBV15 to TRBJ2-7, with TRBD2 matching over 12 bases. The CDR3 is 15 residues long. V lost 5 bases to trimming and J lost 2 bases; unmatched junction nucleotides: 4. Germline CDR1 LNHNV, CDR2 YYDKDF (reference sequence). CDR3 residues: CATSEGLAGTYEQYF. DNA for the CDR3: TGTGCCACCAGCGAAGGACTAGCGGGGACCTACGAGCAGTACTTC.

This clone occurred a few times. The gene calls are TRBV5-1 and TRBJ2-5, with a possible D match to TRBD1 (6 bases). The CDR3 consists of 14 residues. V was pared by 1 base and J by 5 bases, with 12 bases between. Germline loops: CDR1 SGHRS, CDR2 YFSETQ. The CDR3: CASSLTGNGETQYF. DNA for the CDR3: TGCGCCAGCAGCTTGACAGGGAATGGGGAGACCCAGTACTTC.

In this sample, this clone turned up a few times. V and J are TRBV28 and TRBJ1-5; 7 positions agree with TRBD1. Trimming cost V 6 bases and J 5 bases; bases outside gene matches: 19. CDR1 MDHEN and CDR2 SYDVKM come from the germline V gene. The CDR3 covers 18 residues. The chain's CDR3 is CASSKSARLGGKDQPQHF. The CDR3 region has the DNA TGTGCCAGCAGCAAAAGCGCGCGGTTAGGGGGCAAGGATCAGCCCCAGCATTTT.

J is TRBJ2-3 and V is TRBV15; D is perhaps TRBD2 (5 bases). The length of the CDR3 is 12 residues. V lost 3 bases and J lost 8, with 9 bases in between. Per germline, CDR1 LNHNV and CDR2 YYDKDF (reference sequence). The DNA for the CDR3 is TGTGCCACCAGCAGGGATCGGGGTACGCAGTATTTT. It translates to CATSRDRGTQYF.

This clone has just a few counts. This chain links TRBV7-2 with TRBJ2-1; 7 bases agree with TRBD1. The germline V gene has CDR1 SGHTA and CDR2 FQGNSA. The CDR3 consists of 15 residues. The J segment lost 2 bases and the V segment lost 4 bases, leaving 5 bases of the junction unmatched. The CDR3: CASSSTGTPYNEQFF. The CDR3 DNA is TGTGCCAGCAGCTCGACAGGGACCCCCTACAATGAGCAGTTCTTC.

This clone was counted between two and nine times. This chain joins TRBV5-1 and TRBJ2-5, with a weak D call TRBD2 (5 bases). The V gene lost 0 bases and the J gene lost 2 bases, with 8 bases spanning the gap. The CDR3 sequence is 14 residues long. Germline V lookup: CDR1 SGHRS, CDR2 YFSETQ. CDR3 nucleotides: TGCGCCAGCAGCTTGGGAGGGTTGCAAGAGACCCAGTACTTC. Translation gives CASSLGGLQETQYF. Based on the CDR3 plus reference TRBV5-1 and TRBJ2-5, the full variable domain is KAGVTQTPRYLIKTRGQQVTLSCSPISGHRSVSWYQQTPGQGLQFLFEYFSETQRNKGNFPGRFSGRQFSNSRSEMNVSTLELGDSALYLCASSLGGLQETQYFGPGTRLLVL.

This clone was seen more than once but under ten times. The chain couples TRBV5-1 to TRBJ2-3, with TRBD2 as a possible D gene (6 bases). V lost 0 bases, J lost 5 bases, and 7 bases lay in between. The length of the CDR3 is 13 residues. Per germline, CDR1 SGHRS and CDR2 YFSETQ. CDR3 bases: TGCGCCAGCAGCTTGGCTAGCGAAGATACGCAGTATTTT. Amino acids: CASSLASEDTQYF.

This clone was counted at least ten times. The sample holds other DNA sequences that translate to the same CDR3. The CDR3 is CASSLQGAVETQYF. The CDR3 nucleotides read TGTGCCAGCAGCCTACAGGGGGCCGTCGAGACCCAGTACTTC. This chain connects TRBV5-4 to TRBJ2-5, with 9 positions matching TRBD1. The CDR3 contains 14 residues. The germline CDR1 and CDR2 sequences are SGHNT and YYREEE (reference sequence). Losses at the gene ends were 4 bases for V and 5 bases for J; bases not matched to a gene: 6.

The chain joins TRBV30 to TRBJ2-1, with a tentative D call TRBD1 (6 bases). Trimming stripped 1 base from V and 7 bases from J, with 14 bases between. In germline, CDR1 is GTSNPN, CDR2 SVGIG (reference sequence). The CDR3 has 14 amino acids. CDR3: CAWSEGQRTNEQFF. The CDR3 region has the DNA TGTGCCTGGAGTGAAGGACAGAGAACTAATGAGCAGTTCTTC.

This clone was observed a handful of times. The chain recombines TRBV10-2 with TRBJ1-1, with 7 bases aligning to TRBD1. Germline assignment: CDR1 WSHSY and CDR2 SAAADI. The V gene end was trimmed by 6 bases and the J gene end by 3 bases; junction bases not matched to a gene: 13. This CDR3 has 16 residues. CDR3 in amino acids: CASRMDRSGADTEAFF. CDR3 DNA sequence: TGCGCCAGCAGGATGGACAGGTCGGGTGCGGACACTGAAGCTTTCTTT.

This clone occurred a few times. This chain connects TRBV30 to TRBJ1-1; D remains ambiguous. In germline, CDR1 is GTSNPN, CDR2 SVGIG (reference sequence). There are 13 residues in the CDR3. V dropped 4 bases and J dropped 2 bases, with 11 bases sitting between them. DNA of the CDR3: TGTGCCTGGATTAGCGGAGAAAACACTGAAGCTTTCTTT. Protein product: CAWISGENTEAFF.

This clone was detected only a few times. This sequence joins TRBV28 and TRBJ2-7, with TRBD2 matching over 8 bases. Germline V gene sequence: CDR1 MDHEN, CDR2 SYDVKM. The CDR3 loop spans 14 amino acids. V lost 2 bases to trimming and J lost 5 bases; unmatched junction nucleotides: 5. CDR3 sequence: CASSLSGSSNEQYF. In DNA form, the CDR3 reads TGTGCCAGCAGTTTAAGCGGGAGTTCCAACGAGCAGTACTTC.

This clone has ten or more counts. The CDR3 region is CASSRGDKNIQYF. The CDR3 coding sequence is TGTGCCAGCAGCAGGGGGGACAAAAACATTCAGTACTTC. The chain couples TRBV6-6 to TRBJ2-4; D may be TRBD1 (7 bases). CDR3 length: 13 amino acids. V lost 6 bases to trimming and J lost 3 bases, with 9 bases between them. In germline, CDR1 is MNHNY, CDR2 SVGAGI (reference sequence).

The V and J genes are TRBV7-9 and TRBJ2-5, with 7 positions matching TRBD1. CDR3 length: 14 residues. With V trimmed by 3 bases and J by 5 bases, 6 bases remained unmatched. Germline-derived CDR1 and CDR2 are SEHNR and FQNEAQ (reference sequence). The CDR3 DNA is TGTGCCAGCAGCTTCGACAGGGATCGGGAGACCCAGTACTTC. It is translated as CASSFDRDRETQYF.

The sample holds many counts of this clone. CDR3 residues: CASSTGGKNYEQYF. The DNA for the CDR3 is TGTGCCAGCAGCACCGGCGGGAAGAATTACGAGCAGTACTTC. This chain connects TRBV28 to TRBJ2-7; maybe TRBD2 (6 bases). The CDR3 has 14 amino acids. The V end lost 6 bases, the J end lost 4 bases, and 16 bases lay between the germline ends. The germline V gene has CDR1 MDHEN and CDR2 SYDVKM.

This clone appeared a few times. The DNA of the CDR3 is TGTGCCAGCAGTATTGGGGAGCGGGATAATAAGCAGTACTTC. This encodes CASSIGERDNKQYF. The rearrangement joins TRBV28 to TRBJ2-7; 7 bases agree with TRBD2. The CDR3 covers 14 residues. Germline V CDR1 and CDR2: MDHEN, SYDVKM. Trimming removed 5 bases from V and 8 bases from J; junction bases left unmatched: 12.

The chain couples TRBV6-5 to TRBJ2-5; 9 positions agree with TRBD2. CDR1 and CDR2 from the germline V gene are MNHEY and SVGAGI. J was trimmed by 1 base and V by 0 bases; bases with no gene match: 3. This CDR3 contains 16 residues. Written as DNA, the CDR3 is TGTGCCAGCAGTTACTCACTAGCGGGCCCCCAAGAGACCCAGTACTTC. Residues: CASSYSLAGPQETQYF.

The gene calls are TRBV5-6 and TRBJ1-6; D perhaps matches TRBD1 (5 bases). This CDR3 has 14 residues. The germline V gene encodes CDR1 SGHDT and CDR2 YYEEEE. Trimming cost V 9 bases and J 9 bases, with 19 bases left between them. The CDR3 DNA reads TGTGCCACCAGTGAGCGGGGGTTTACTTCACCCCTCCACTTT. This gives the protein CATSERGFTSPLHF. Full variable domain (remainder filled in from reference TRBV5-6 and TRBJ1-6): DAGVTQSPTHLIKTRGQQVTLRCSPKSGHDTVSWYQQALGQGPQFIFQYYEEEERQRGNFPDRFSGHQFPNYSSELNVNALLLGDSALYLCATSERGFTSPLHFGNGTRLTVT.

The table lists this clone with many counts. The gene calls are TRBV28 and TRBJ2-7; D is perhaps TRBD2 (6 bases). CDR3 length: 13 amino acids. V lost 2 bases, J lost 3 bases, and 8 bases lay in between. Germline V gene sequence: CDR1 MDHEN, CDR2 SYDVKM. The CDR3 coding sequence is TGTGCCAGCAGTTTACTAGCGAGCTACGAGCAGTACTTC. It yields the protein CASSLLASYEQYF.

Many counts were recorded for this clone. The rearrangement uses TRBV2 and TRBJ1-5; unclear D gene. The germline V gene has CDR1 SNHLY and CDR2 FYNNEI. Trimming removed 3 bases from V and 6 bases from J, with 6 bases in between. The CDR3 is 12 amino acids. The CDR3 coding sequence is TGTGCCAGCAGTGACCCGTTTCAGCCCCAGCATTTT. Amino acids: CASSDPFQPQHF. The complete variable domain, with remaining parts taken from reference TRBV2 and TRBJ1-5, reads EPEVTQTPSHQVTQMGQEVILRCVPISNHLYFYWYRQILGQKVEFLVSFYNNEISEKSEIFDDQFSVERPDGSNFTLKIRSTKLEDSAMYFCASSDPFQPQHFGDGTRLSIL.

The V call is TRBV7-9, the J call TRBJ1-2; the match to TRBD1 covers 9 bases. Germline V lookup: CDR1 SEHNR, CDR2 FQNEAQ (reference sequence). Trimming at V came to 0 bases and at J to 4 bases, leaving 3 bases not matched to a gene. The CDR3 spans 15 residues. CDR3: CASSLADRGSYGYTF. CDR3 DNA sequence: TGTGCCAGCAGCTTAGCGGACAGGGGATCCTATGGCTACACCTTC.

This clone was recorded a few times. Here the CDR3 DNA reads TGCGCCAGCAGCTTGTTAGAACAGTACACCGGGGAGCTGTTTTTT. It translates to CASSLLEQYTGELFF. The chain employs TRBV5-1 and TRBJ2-2; D remains unclear. Looked up from germline, CDR1 is SGHRS and CDR2 is YFSETQ. The CDR3 is 15 residues long. V was clipped by 1 base and J by 3 bases, with 10 bases between them.

The CDR3 protein is CASSQEPGGGDKLFF. CDR3 in DNA: TGCGCCAGCAGCCAAGAGCCAGGCGGGGGTGACAAACTGTTTTTT. The chain uses TRBV4-1 and TRBJ1-4; weak D call: TRBD1 (5 bases). The CDR3 is made up of 15 amino acids. Germline V gene sequence: CDR1 MGHRA, CDR2 YSYEKL. V lost 0 bases, J lost 11 bases, and 16 bases lay in between.

This clone was detected only once. This chain links TRBV6-5 with TRBJ1-2; maybe TRBD1 (5 bases). V gave up 2 bases and J gave up 6 bases, with 10 bases separating them. There are 13 residues in the CDR3. The V gene's germline CDR1 is MNHEY and CDR2 SVGAGI. CDR3 amino acids: CASSYIPGDGYTF. The DNA for the CDR3 is TGTGCCAGCAGTTACATCCCGGGGGATGGCTACACCTTC.

V is TRBV28 and J is TRBJ2-7, with 8 nucleotides matching TRBD2. J lost 6 bases, V lost 4 bases, and 14 bases had no gene match. The germline V gene has CDR1 MDHEN and CDR2 SYDVKM. The CDR3 has 16 amino acids. In DNA form, the CDR3 reads TGTGCCAGCAGTTCCGGGAGGGACATAGGCGATTTCGAGCAGTACTTC. This translates into CASSSGRDIGDFEQYF.

The V call is TRBV11-2, the J call TRBJ2-5; D possibly corresponds to TRBD2 (6 bases). Trimming removed 5 bases at V and 5 bases at J, with 18 bases between. The CDR3 totals 15 residues. Germline CDR1 reads SGHAT; CDR2 reads FQNNGV. CDR3 loop: CASSPMVSGLETQYF. The CDR3 nucleotides read TGTGCCAGCAGCCCAATGGTATCGGGACTTGAGACCCAGTACTTC.

The chain recombines TRBV7-2 with TRBJ2-7; TRBD2 agrees at 7 bases. This CDR3 region has 15 residues. Germline lookup yields CDR1 SGHTA and CDR2 FQGNSA. After removal of 2 bases from V and 2 bases from J, the junction contained 6 bases not matched to a gene. The chain's CDR3 is CASSLLLAVTYEQYF. CDR3 nucleotide sequence: TGTGCCAGCAGCTTACTTCTAGCGGTCACCTACGAGCAGTACTTC.

This clone has more than one count but fewer than ten. V is TRBV4-2 and J is TRBJ1-2; D is possibly TRBD1 (5 bases). V shed 1 base and J shed 4 bases, with 13 bases lying between them. The CDR3 has 15 residues. Germline CDR1 reads LGHNA; CDR2 reads YNFKEQ. CDR3 amino acids: CASSQVTGGGYGYTF. CDR3 nucleotides: TGTGCCAGCAGCCAAGTTACCGGGGGAGGCTATGGCTACACCTTC.

Comments on this clone: This sample includes further DNA sequences coding for the same CDR3. This chain uses TRBV5-4 with TRBJ2-2; 11 bases agree with TRBD2. CDR1 is SGHNT and CDR2 is YYREEE in the germline V gene (reference sequence). The junction had 0 bases not matched to a gene; V was cut back by 0 bases and J by 5 bases. The CDR3 has 15 amino acids. CDR3: CASSLGLAGTGELFF. The DNA for the CDR3 is TGTGCCAGCAGCTTGGGACTAGCGGGAACCGGGGAGCTGTTTTTT. Supplemented by reference TRBV5-4 and TRBJ2-2, the full variable domain reads ETGVTQSPTHLIKTRGQQVTLRCSSQSGHNTVSWYQQALGQGPQFIFQYYREEENGRGNFPPRFSGLQFPNYSSELNVNALELDDSALYLCASSLGLAGTGELFFGEGSRLTVL.

Only a few counts were recorded for this clone. The rearrangement joins TRBV18 to TRBJ1-1; TRBD1 aligns across 10 bases. The CDR3 is 16 residues long. The germline gives CDR1 KGHSH, CDR2 LQKENI. With V trimmed by 2 bases and J by 1 base, 4 bases remained unmatched. The CDR3 region has the DNA TGTGCCAGCTCACCAATGGGACAGGGGAAGAACACTGAAGCTTTCTTT. As protein: CASSPMGQGKNTEAFF.

This clone appeared a few times. V gene TRBV5-1 combines with J gene TRBJ2-1, with 7 bases fitting TRBD2. The CDR3 runs to 14 residues. Germline V CDR1 and CDR2: SGHRS, YFSETQ. Trimming removed 0 bases from V and 5 bases from J; junction bases left unmatched: 2. The CDR3 sequence: CASSLARGDNEQFF. CDR3 sequence (DNA): TGCGCCAGCAGCTTGGCCCGGGGGGACAATGAGCAGTTCTTC. The full variable domain, its missing parts supplied by reference TRBV5-1 and TRBJ2-1, is KAGVTQTPRYLIKTRGQQVTLSCSPISGHRSVSWYQQTPGQGLQFLFEYFSETQRNKGNFPGRFSGRQFSNSRSEMNVSTLELGDSALYLCASSLARGDNEQFFGPGTRLTVL.